These 21 T cell receptor beta chains came from one sample sequenced in a study of blood T cell repertoires in COVID-19. TCRdb keeps only in-frame clones here, not all; method: immunoSEQ multiplex PCR. Seen here are some 100,000 clones, about 85% observed once, and the top ten hold nearly 25%. Sequences were obtained from peripheral blood. The receptors come from a man at least 80 years old with active or convalescent COVID-19.

The gene calls are TRBV19 and TRBJ1-4; D is unclear. Per germline, CDR1 LNHDA and CDR2 SQIVND (reference sequence). V dropped 3 bases and J dropped 14 bases, with 22 bases sitting between them. The CDR3 has 15 amino acids. The CDR3 sequence: CASSIESAGEKRLFF. The DNA for the CDR3 is TGTGCCAGTAGTATCGAGTCCGCTGGGGAAAAGCGGCTGTTTTTT.

The V and J genes are TRBV28 and TRBJ1-1; D is perhaps TRBD1 (6 bases). CDR1 and CDR2 from the germline V gene are MDHEN and SYDVKM. The CDR3 has 14 amino acids. V was clipped by 1 base and J by 5 bases, with 11 bases between them. The CDR3 sequence is CASSLSGGRTEAFF. DNA for the CDR3: TGTGCCAGCAGTTTATCGGGGGGGCGAACTGAAGCTTTCTTT.

The gene calls are TRBV20-1 and TRBJ2-1; 8 bases align to TRBD2. CDR1 and CDR2 from the germline V gene are DFQATT and SNEGSKA (reference sequence). The CDR3 is 13 residues long. Trimming removed 3 bases from V and 8 bases from J; junction bases left unmatched: 6. CDR3 region: CSASRAGGDEQFF. The DNA for the CDR3 is TGCAGTGCTAGTCGGGCGGGGGGTGATGAGCAGTTCTTC.

The chain carries TRBV11-2 and TRBJ2-7, with 9 bases aligning to TRBD1. Germline assignment: CDR1 SGHAT and CDR2 FQNNGV. The CDR3 runs 15 residues. The junction had 7 bases not matched to a gene; V was cut back by 4 bases and J by 3 bases. CDR3 DNA sequence: TGTGCCAGCAGCTCATTCAGGGGACAGGGCTACGAGCAGTACTTC. The encoded protein is CASSSFRGQGYEQYF.

The gene calls are TRBV10-3 and TRBJ1-4; D gene ambiguous. V lost 10 bases and J lost 3, with 18 bases in between. Germline lookup yields CDR1 ENHRY and CDR2 SYGVKD. The CDR3 has 15 amino acids. The CDR3 loop is CATHREGGANEKLFF. In nucleotides, the CDR3 is TGTGCCACCCATCGGGAAGGAGGTGCTAATGAAAAACTGTTTTTT.

J is TRBJ2-7 and V is TRBV5-1; possibly TRBD1 for D (5 bases). The CDR3 is 13 residues long. CDR1 and CDR2 from the germline V gene are SGHRS and YFSETQ. Trimming pared 2 bases from V and 0 bases from J, leaving 6 bases between. CDR3 bases: TGCGCCAGCAGCTTTCAGGGCTCCTACGAGCAGTACTTC. Amino acid sequence: CASSFQGSYEQYF.

This rearrangement joins TRBV29-1 to TRBJ2-3; TRBD2 might be the D (6 bases). This CDR3 has 15 amino acids. Germline CDR1 reads SQVTM; CDR2 reads ANQGSEA. Trimming removed 5 bases at V and 0 bases at J, with 15 bases between. Here the CDR3 reads CSVLRDSTSTDTQYF. The CDR3 region has the DNA TGCAGCGTTCTCCGGGACTCTACTAGCACAGATACGCAGTATTTT.

This clone appeared a few times. V and J are TRBV13 and TRBJ2-2, with 11 bases that match TRBD1. The CDR3 is 18 residues long. The V gene's germline CDR1 is PRHDT and CDR2 FYEKMQ (reference sequence). Losses at the gene ends were 0 bases for V and 6 bases for J; bases not matched to a gene: 9. CDR3 sequence: CASSLGDRGRGSAGELFF. CDR3 nucleotide sequence: TGTGCCAGCAGCTTAGGGGACAGGGGGCGCGGGTCGGCCGGGGAGCTGTTTTTT.

The chain combines TRBV29-1 with TRBJ1-1, with TRBD1 matching over 7 bases. There are 15 residues in the CDR3. Germline CDR1 and CDR2: SQVTM and ANQGSEA. The V segment lost 0 bases and the J segment 3 bases; nucleotides outside the gene matches: 7. The DNA for the CDR3 is TGCAGCGTTGAAGATCTAGGAAGGGGGCACACTGAAGCTTTCTTT. Residues: CSVEDLGRGHTEAFF.

The rearrangement uses TRBV6-5 and TRBJ2-5, with D maybe TRBD1 (6 bases). From germline, CDR1 is MNHEY and CDR2 SVGAGI. The CDR3 consists of 14 residues. The V and J ends lost 6 bases and 6 bases respectively, with 17 bases between them. CDR3 DNA sequence: TGTGCCAGCAGCACAGGGAGTGGACCGCAGACCCAGTACTTC. Its translation: CASSTGSGPQTQYF.

This chain connects TRBV5-4 to TRBJ1-1, with D possibly being TRBD1 (6 bases). Germline CDR1 and CDR2: SGHNT and YYREEE (reference sequence). V was shortened by 3 bases and J by 4 bases, with 13 bases between the two germline ends. The CDR3 extends over 14 amino acids. The CDR3 region is CASSSNRAATEAFF. CDR3 in DNA: TGTGCCAGCAGCTCCAACAGGGCGGCCACTGAAGCTTTCTTT.

The V and J genes are TRBV10-3 and TRBJ2-7; 7 positions agree with TRBD1. The CDR3 sequence is 15 residues long. J gave up 8 bases and V 2 bases, and 12 bases lay outside the gene matches. CDR1 and CDR2 from the germline V gene are ENHRY and SYGVKD. CDR3 DNA sequence: TGTGCCATCAGTGAGCAGGGGACAGCCACGTCCAAGCAGTACTTC. Protein product: CAISEQGTATSKQYF.

The chain combines TRBV10-2 with TRBJ1-6; D uncertain. CDR3 length: 16 amino acids. Trimming took off 2 bases at V and 3 bases at J, with 11 bases between the two ends. CDR1 and CDR2 (germline): WSHSY, SAAADI. This CDR3 reads CASSEAQADYNSPLHF. CDR3 coding DNA: TGCGCCAGCAGTGAGGCCCAGGCCGACTATAATTCACCCCTCCACTTT.

The rearrangement joins TRBV10-2 to TRBJ2-3; 8 nucleotides agree with TRBD2. The CDR3 extends over 20 amino acids. V gave up 5 bases and J gave up 1 base; unmatched junction bases: 20. Germline CDR1 WSHSY, CDR2 SAAADI. The CDR3 region has the DNA TGCGCCAGCAGTCCCCCCGTGTCCAGCGGGGGAAACCCTGGCACAGATACGCAGTATTTT. Translated: CASSPPVSSGGNPGTDTQYF.

The V gene is TRBV24-1, the J gene TRBJ1-5; TRBD1 might be the D (6 bases). This CDR3 has 16 residues. Trimming shortened V by 2 bases and J by 2 bases, and 12 bases separated the two germline ends. Per the germline V gene, CDR1 is KGHDR and CDR2 is SFDVKD. This chain's CDR3 is CATSDSGGRGNQPQHF. The CDR3 nucleotides are TGTGCCACCAGTGATTCGGGGGGGCGGGGCAATCAGCCCCAGCATTTT.

This clone turned up a few times. The chain couples TRBV7-3 to TRBJ1-2, with a tentative D call TRBD1 (5 bases). Trimming pared 5 bases from V and 1 base from J, leaving 14 bases between. The germline V gene has CDR1 SGHTA and CDR2 FQGTGA. This CDR3 contains 15 residues. CDR3 coding DNA: TGTGCCAGCAGCCCCCACGGGGGGGGTAACTATGGCTACACCTTC. Its protein is CASSPHGGGNYGYTF. Variable domain in full (rest from reference TRBV7-3 and TRBJ1-2): GAGVSQTPSNKVTEKGKYVELRCDPISGHTALYWYRQSLGQGPEFLIYFQGTGAADDSGLPNDRFFAVRPEGSVSTLKIQRTERGDSAVYLCASSPHGGGNYGYTFGSGTRLTVV.

The chain combines TRBV6-6 with TRBJ1-4, with a tentative D call TRBD1 (6 bases). The CDR3 runs 14 residues. Trimming took off 0 bases at V and 7 bases at J, with 9 bases between the two ends. Germline V CDR1 and CDR2: MNHNY, SVGAGI (reference sequence). CDR3 amino acids: CASSYSGGGEKLFF. DNA for the CDR3: TGTGCCAGCAGTTACTCAGGGGGTGGTGAAAAACTGTTTTTT.

This rearrangement joins TRBV19 to TRBJ1-5; tentatively, D is TRBD1 (6 bases). This CDR3 is built from 16 residues. Germline values: CDR1 LNHDA, CDR2 SQIVND (reference sequence). V lost 5 bases to trimming and J lost 3 bases, with 17 bases between them. The CDR3 DNA sequence: TGTGCCAGTAGTTCCCGTCCAGGGGTCATCAATCAGCCCCAGCATTTT. Translated: CASSSRPGVINQPQHF.

V is TRBV5-5 and J is TRBJ2-3; weak D call: TRBD1 (6 bases). V was pared by 2 bases and J by 4 bases, with 17 bases between. The V gene's germline CDR1 is SGHKS and CDR2 YYEKEE (reference sequence). The CDR3 is 16 amino acids. The CDR3 nucleotides are TGTGCCAGCAGCTTTTTGGGGACAATGTCCCCAGATACGCAGTATTTT. It codes for CASSFLGTMSPDTQYF.

This chain joins TRBV4-1 and TRBJ2-1; 9 positions agree with TRBD2. The CDR3 is made up of 15 amino acids. The germline CDR1 and CDR2 sequences are MGHRA and YSYEKL. V lost 6 bases, J lost 5 bases, and 8 bases stayed unmatched. CDR3 nucleotides: TGCGCCAGCAGTCCCCGGACTAGCGCCGACAATGAGCAGTTCTTC. Translating it yields CASSPRTSADNEQFF.

This chain links TRBV16 with TRBJ1-3; the D gene is possibly TRBD1 (5 bases). CDR1 KGHSY and CDR2 FQNENV come from the germline V gene. The CDR3 is made up of 16 amino acids. Trimming took 0 bases from V and 0 from J, leaving 9 bases between them. The CDR3 DNA follows: TGTGCCAGCAGCCAATCTGGGACTACCTCTGGAAACACCATATATTTT. Residues: CASSQSGTTSGNTIYF. The full variable domain, in which reference TRBV16 and TRBJ1-3 provide the parts outside the CDR3, is GEEVAQTPKHLVRGEGQKAKLYCAPIKGHSYVFWYQQVLKNEFKFLISFQNENVFDETGMPKERFSAKCLPNSPCSLEIQATKLEDSAVYFCASSQSGTTSGNTIYFGEGSWLTVV.